The 12 T cell receptor beta chains given below trace back to one sample, sequenced in a study of shared clonotypes between healthy human individuals. CD45RO-negative cells were positively selected for CCR7, leaving out terminally differentiated effector memory CD45RA+ cells. The method was immunoSEQ multiplex PCR; TCRdb's version includes in-frame clones alone and lacks a portion of them. The sample comprises about 680,000 clones, about 91% of which are singletons, and approximately 24% rests with the top ten. Sequences were obtained from naive CD8+ T cells sorted from blood. The receptor set was obtained from a young man in good health.

This sequence joins TRBV19 and TRBJ2-3; tentative D call: TRBD1 (5 bases). CDR1 and CDR2 (germline): LNHDA, SQIVND (reference sequence). V was shortened by 4 bases and J by 4 bases, with 15 bases between the two germline ends. The CDR3 consists of 15 residues. As DNA, the CDR3 is TGTGCCAGTAGTACCGCAGGGTTTTTGTCAGATACGCAGTATTTT. The encoded protein is CASSTAGFLSDTQYF.

In DNA, the CDR3 is TGTGCCAGCAGTTATGGGGAGAGAGGCACAGATACGCAGTATTTT. It encodes CASSYGERGTDTQYF. This chain joins TRBV6-5 and TRBJ2-3; D may be TRBD2 (5 bases). With 3 bases removed from V and 1 base from J, the gap between germline ends came to 11 bases. The germline CDR1 and CDR2 sequences are MNHEY and SVGAGI. The CDR3 has 15 amino acids.

The CDR3 here is CATALRGGGEQYF. The CDR3 bases are TGTGCCACTGCTTTACGCGGGGGGGGCGAGCAGTACTTC. V is TRBV10-3 and J is TRBJ2-7; 9 bases line up with TRBD2. The CDR3 extends over 13 amino acids. CDR1 and CDR2 from the germline V gene are ENHRY and SYGVKD. Losses at the gene ends were 10 bases for V and 6 bases for J; bases not matched to a gene: 10.

The rearrangement uses TRBV27 and TRBJ2-7; no reliable D call. The CDR3 has 14 amino acids. Trimming took off 5 bases at V and 0 bases at J, with 11 bases between the two ends. Looked up from germline, CDR1 is MNHEY and CDR2 is SMNVEV (reference sequence). CDR3 coding DNA: TGTGCCAGCAGTCCCGAGGTCTACTCCTACGAGCAGTACTTC. It specifies CASSPEVYSYEQYF.

The J gene is TRBJ2-1, the V gene TRBV30, with D perhaps matching TRBD2 (5 bases). The V gene's germline CDR1 is GTSNPN and CDR2 SVGIG (reference sequence). The CDR3 is 16 amino acids. V shed 1 base and J shed 0 bases, with 13 bases lying between them. CDR3 in DNA: TGTGCCTGGAGTGGTGTACGTACTAGCTCCTACAATGAGCAGTTCTTC. As protein: CAWSGVRTSSYNEQFF.

The rearrangement links TRBV18 to TRBJ2-1; a possible D gene is TRBD2 (6 bases). V lost 3 bases, J lost 7 bases, and 13 bases lay in between. This CDR3 has 14 residues. Germline lookup yields CDR1 KGHSH and CDR2 LQKENI. DNA of the CDR3: TGTGCCAGCTCACCCTCCCCACTAGCAAATGAGCAGTTCTTC. Its translation: CASSPSPLANEQFF.

This chain joins TRBV25-1 and TRBJ2-5; the D gene could be TRBD1 or TRBD2 (6 bases each). This CDR3 has 17 amino acids. V was trimmed by 5 bases and J by 2 bases, leaving 21 bases between them. Germline CDR1 is MGHDK and CDR2 is SYGVNS. In nucleotides, the CDR3 is TGTGCCAGCAGTAGATTTGACGGGGGCAGCGTGCAAGAGACCCAGTACTTC. This gives the protein CASSRFDGGSVQETQYF. Based on the CDR3 plus reference TRBV25-1 and TRBJ2-5, the full variable domain is EADIYQTPRYLVIGTGKKITLECSQTMGHDKMYWYQQDPGMELHLIHYSYGVNSTEKGDLSSESTVSRIRTEHFPLTLESARPSHTSQYLCASSRFDGGSVQETQYFGPGTRLLVL.

The CDR3 coding sequence is TGTGCCAGCAGTGAATACGGGACAGGAAAATACGAGCAGTACTTC. It specifies CASSEYGTGKYEQYF. The rearrangement joins TRBV6-1 to TRBJ2-7, with 8 bases identical to TRBD1. The CDR3 runs 15 residues. Germline assignment: CDR1 MNHNS and CDR2 SASEGT. Losses at the gene ends were 2 bases for V and 4 bases for J; bases not matched to a gene: 7.

The chain recombines TRBV7-9 with TRBJ2-2, with 9 bases fitting TRBD1. J was trimmed by 6 bases and V by 5 bases; bases with no gene match: 19. The CDR3 consists of 19 residues. The germline V gene encodes CDR1 SEHNR and CDR2 FQNEAQ (reference sequence). CDR3 protein: CASSGAGTGKGSLPGELFF. The CDR3 DNA is TGTGCCAGCAGCGGCGCGGGGACAGGGAAAGGGTCACTCCCCGGGGAGCTGTTTTTT.

With regard to this clone: This sample also contains other DNA sequences that code for the same CDR3. The V call is TRBV11-2, the J call TRBJ2-7; 7 positions match TRBD1. The CDR3 consists of 14 residues. Per germline, CDR1 SGHAT and CDR2 FQNNGV. Trimming cost V 3 bases and J 2 bases; bases outside gene matches: 4. The CDR3 is CASSFGTEAYEQYF. The CDR3 DNA follows: TGTGCCAGCAGCTTCGGGACAGAAGCCTACGAGCAGTACTTC.

This clone was seen just once. V gene TRBV27 combines with J gene TRBJ2-1; D might be TRBD1 or TRBD2, each matching 5 bases. This CDR3 is built from 16 residues. The germline V gene encodes CDR1 MNHEY and CDR2 SMNVEV (reference sequence). The V and J ends lost 0 bases and 0 bases respectively, with 9 bases between them. The CDR3 is CASSLSPGSSYNEQFF. In nucleotides, the CDR3 is TGTGCCAGCAGTTTATCGCCAGGGAGCTCCTACAATGAGCAGTTCTTC.

This clone has a single count. The genes are TRBV15 and TRBJ2-3; D is ambiguous. Trimming left V 5 bases short and J 2 bases short, with 8 bases between. CDR3 length: 13 residues. Germline CDR1 is LNHNV and CDR2 is YYDKDF (reference sequence). In nucleotides, the CDR3 is TGTGCCACCAGCGCGGAAGCCACAGATACGCAGTATTTT. Protein: CATSAEATDTQYF.